One sample yielded the 29 T cell receptor beta chains listed below, sequenced in a study of shared clonotypes between healthy human individuals. The protocol was immunoSEQ multiplex PCR, while the TCRdb copy is restricted to in-frame clones and leaves out a portion. The sample holds a few million clones, around nine tenths seen once. Sequenced input: naive CD4+ T cells sorted from blood. The sample's subset: CD45RA+ positively selected. These TCRs come from a man aged 18 to 29 in good health.

This clone turned up a few times. Other DNA sequences within the sample encode an identical CDR3. This rearrangement joins TRBV5-1 to TRBJ1-1, with TRBD1 matching over 9 bases. Germline values: CDR1 SGHRS, CDR2 YFSETQ. CDR3 size: 15 residues. V dropped 2 bases and J dropped 1; count of bases not matched to a gene: 3. The DNA of the CDR3 is TGCGCCAGCAGCTTAGGACAGGGGACGAACACTGAAGCTTTCTTT. Amino acids: CASSLGQGTNTEAFF.

In regard to this clone: Other DNA sequences in this specimen translate into the identical CDR3. The gene calls are TRBV6-4 and TRBJ1-2, with D hard to call. The CDR3 consists of 13 residues. Germline CDR1 and CDR2: MRHNA and SNTAGT. V lost 2 bases, J lost 4 bases, and 8 bases lay in between. CDR3 residues: CASSDPGGYGYTF. CDR3 nucleotide sequence: TGTGCCAGCAGTGACCCAGGCGGCTATGGCTACACCTTC.

V is TRBV6-1 and J is TRBJ1-5; TRBD1 agrees at 7 bases. There are 15 residues in the CDR3. The germline V gene has CDR1 MNHNS and CDR2 SASEGT. The trim removed 6 bases at V and 0 bases at J, leaving 5 bases unmatched. CDR3 nucleotides: TGTGCCAGCAGGATTACAGGGGATAGCAATCAGCCCCAGCATTTT. This translates into CASRITGDSNQPQHF.

The V call is TRBV29-1, the J call TRBJ1-2; no clear D gene. From germline, CDR1 is SQVTM and CDR2 ANQGSEA. This CDR3 region has 13 residues. Trimming removed 6 bases at V and 5 bases at J, with 16 bases between. CDR3 in DNA: TGCAGCGTCAACAAGGACGCGATTTATGGCTACACCTTC. This codes for CSVNKDAIYGYTF.

This clone is a singleton in its sample. The chain links TRBV7-2 to TRBJ2-7, with no clear D. The CDR3 sequence is 13 residues long. V gave up 5 bases and J gave up 0 bases, with 8 bases separating them. From germline, CDR1 is SGHTA and CDR2 FQGNSA. The CDR3 nucleotides are TGTGCCAGCAGCCCCCTCAGCTCCTACGAGCAGTACTTC. It specifies CASSPLSSYEQYF.

This chain joins TRBV27 and TRBJ2-7, with D possibly being TRBD2 (6 bases). The V and J ends lost 5 bases and 4 bases respectively, with 15 bases between them. CDR3 size: 14 residues. From germline, CDR1 is MNHEY and CDR2 SMNVEV (reference sequence). The CDR3 is CASSTRTTPYEQYF. The CDR3, as DNA: TGTGCCAGCAGTACCCGGACTACCCCTTACGAGCAGTACTTC.

The genes are TRBV28 and TRBJ1-1; weak D call: TRBD1 (6 bases). The CDR3 sequence is 13 residues long. Germline CDR1 is MDHEN and CDR2 is SYDVKM. V lost 2 bases to trimming and J lost 6 bases, with 10 bases between them. The CDR3, as DNA: TGTGCCAGCAGTTTAATGGGGGGCTCTGAAGCTTTCTTT. It is translated as CASSLMGGSEAFF. The entire variable domain, with the rest obtained from reference TRBV28 and TRBJ1-1, is as follows: DVKVTQSSRYLVKRTGEKVFLECVQDMDHENMFWYRQDPGLGLRLIYFSYDVKMKEKGDIPEGYSVSREKKERFSLILESASTNQTSMYLCASSLMGGSEAFFGQGTRLTVV.

The J gene is TRBJ1-6, the V gene TRBV7-9; 9 bases agree with TRBD1. The CDR3 covers 16 residues. With V trimmed by 3 bases and J by 4 bases, 4 bases remained unmatched. Germline V gives CDR1 SEHNR, CDR2 FQNEAQ (reference sequence). CDR3 DNA sequence: TGTGCCAGCAGCTTCGACAGGGGGGGGTATAATTCACCCCTCCACTTT. This sequence encodes CASSFDRGGYNSPLHF.

This chain uses TRBV28 with TRBJ2-1, with 7 bases that match TRBD2. Trimming took 0 bases from V and 11 from J; bases not matched to a gene: 7. CDR3 length: 14 amino acids. Germline loops: CDR1 MDHEN, CDR2 SYDVKM. CDR3 protein: CASSLWSGAVKQFF. In DNA form, the CDR3 reads TGTGCCAGCAGTTTATGGAGCGGGGCGGTAAAGCAGTTCTTC.

The rearrangement joins TRBV27 to TRBJ2-3; 7 nucleotides line up with TRBD1. With 1 base clipped from V and 3 bases from J, the junction kept 19 bases outside the gene matches. Germline values: CDR1 MNHEY, CDR2 SMNVEV (reference sequence). CDR3 length: 20 amino acids. The CDR3 is CASSLYPPRPDRLATDTQYF. CDR3 in DNA: TGTGCCAGCAGTTTATACCCTCCCCGACCGGACAGGTTGGCGACAGATACGCAGTATTTT.

The chain is built from TRBV4-1 and TRBJ2-3; possible D gene TRBD2, 6 bases. This CDR3 has 16 amino acids. Trimming stripped 0 bases from V and 1 base from J, with 11 bases between. From germline, CDR1 is MGHRA and CDR2 YSYEKL. CDR3 nucleotide sequence: TGCGCCAGCAGCCAAGAGTGGGAGCGGGGCACAGATACGCAGTATTTT. As protein: CASSQEWERGTDTQYF.

Worth noting for this clone: Other DNA sequences in this sample translate to the same CDR3. The chain is built from TRBV6-5 and TRBJ1-1; 7 bases fit TRBD1. The germline gives CDR1 MNHEY, CDR2 SVGAGI. V lost 0 bases and J lost 5; bases outside the gene matches: 6. The CDR3 length is 15 residues. The CDR3 DNA follows: TGTGCCAGCAGTTACTCGGGTCAGGGGGGGACTGAAGCTTTCTTT. Translated: CASSYSGQGGTEAFF.

With regard to this clone: This same CDR3 is encoded by further DNA sequences in the sample. The CDR3 spells CASSPRQGAGETQYF. As DNA, the CDR3 is TGTGCCAGCTCACCACGACAGGGGGCGGGAGAGACCCAGTACTTC. The chain uses TRBV18 and TRBJ2-5, with TRBD1 matching over 10 bases. The CDR3 has 15 residues. Trimming took 1 base from V and 4 from J; bases not matched to a gene: 3. Germline loops: CDR1 KGHSH, CDR2 LQKENI.

V and J are TRBV19 and TRBJ2-7; 15 nucleotides align to TRBD2. From germline, CDR1 is LNHDA and CDR2 SQIVND (reference sequence). V gave up 5 bases and J gave up 5 bases; unmatched junction bases: 7. This CDR3 contains 16 residues. This chain's CDR3 is CASSRTSGRVVDEQYF. In nucleotides, the CDR3 is TGTGCCAGTAGTCGGACTAGCGGGAGGGTGGTCGACGAGCAGTACTTC.

The gene calls are TRBV7-2 and TRBJ2-7, with D unclear. The CDR3 loop spans 15 amino acids. CDR1 is SGHTA and CDR2 is FQGNSA in the germline V gene. The V end was cut by 5 bases, the J end by 3 bases, with 17 bases between. The CDR3 region has the DNA TGTGCCAGCAGCCTTTGGGGTAGACCGGACTACGAGCAGTACTTC. Residues: CASSLWGRPDYEQYF.

The chain carries TRBV10-3 and TRBJ1-6; possibly TRBD1 for D (6 bases). The CDR3 sequence is 13 residues long. Germline CDR1 and CDR2: ENHRY and SYGVKD. The V end was cut by 8 bases, the J end by 7 bases, with 12 bases between. The CDR3 DNA reads as TGTGCCATCGGTCGGGACACAAATTCACCCCTCCACTTT. It encodes CAIGRDTNSPLHF.

The rearrangement uses TRBV18 and TRBJ1-5, with D tentatively TRBD1 (6 bases). The CDR3 runs to 15 residues. V shed 2 bases and J shed 6 bases, with 14 bases lying between them. CDR1 KGHSH and CDR2 LQKENI come from the germline V gene. In DNA, the CDR3 is TGTGCCAGCTCACCAGCAGGGGCTAGCGGTCAGCCCCAGCATTTT. As protein: CASSPAGASGQPQHF.

The rearrangement links TRBV6-6 to TRBJ2-7; maybe TRBD2 (6 bases). This CDR3 has 15 residues. V was shortened by 4 bases and J by 3 bases, with 16 bases between the two germline ends. Germline V gene sequence: CDR1 MNHNY, CDR2 SVGAGI (reference sequence). CDR3 protein: CASSFRRGKGYEQYF. The DNA of the CDR3 is TGTGCCAGCAGTTTCCGGCGGGGCAAGGGCTACGAGCAGTACTTC.

Only one count was recorded for this clone. V and J are TRBV30 and TRBJ1-5; D call uncertain. Germline V gene sequence: CDR1 GTSNPN, CDR2 SVGIG (reference sequence). The V end lost 7 bases, the J end lost 0 bases, and 13 bases lay between the germline ends. The CDR3 totals 14 residues. CDR3 in amino acids: CAFSGFYSNQPQHF. Written as DNA, the CDR3 is TGTGCCTTTTCCGGCTTTTATAGCAATCAGCCCCAGCATTTT.

The V and J genes are TRBV27 and TRBJ1-2; no definite D call. The germline CDR1 and CDR2 sequences are MNHEY and SMNVEV (reference sequence). The CDR3 consists of 16 residues. V was trimmed by 6 bases and J by 0 bases, leaving 17 bases between them. The CDR3: CASSPRSKSANYGYTF. CDR3 DNA: TGTGCCAGCAGCCCCCGGAGTAAGTCCGCTAACTATGGCTACACCTTC.

The V gene is TRBV4-3, the J gene TRBJ2-7; D may be TRBD2 (5 bases). This CDR3 spans 14 amino acids. CDR1 is LGHNA and CDR2 is YSLEER in the germline V gene. The germline V and J ends were trimmed by 0 bases and 3 bases, with 9 bases remaining between them. The CDR3 DNA is TGCGCCAGCAGCCAAGAGCGGGCGGACTACGAGCAGTACTTC. This encodes CASSQERADYEQYF.

This CDR3 reads CASKPDNEKLFF. The CDR3 nucleotides read TGTGCCAGCAAGCCTGATAATGAAAAACTGTTTTTT. The V call is TRBV2, the J call TRBJ1-4, with unresolved D. CDR1 and CDR2 (germline): SNHLY, FYNNEI. The CDR3 sequence is 12 residues long. V lost 7 bases and J 4 bases, leaving 7 bases between the germline ends.

This clone was recorded once. The V and J genes are TRBV7-9 and TRBJ2-5; 7 nucleotides line up with TRBD2. Germline V gene data show CDR1 as SEHNR and CDR2 as FQNEAQ (reference sequence). The CDR3 has 14 amino acids. J was trimmed by 5 bases and V by 1 base; bases with no gene match: 4. This CDR3 reads CASSLEISGETQYF. CDR3 bases: TGTGCCAGCAGCTTAGAAATTAGCGGGGAGACCCAGTACTTC. The full variable domain, with the rest looked up from reference TRBV7-9 and TRBJ2-5, is DTGVSQNPRHKITKRGQNVTFRCDPISEHNRLYWYRQTLGQGPEFLTYFQNEAQLEKSRLLSDRFSAERPKGSFSTLEIQRTEQGDSAMYLCASSLEISGETQYFGPGTRLLVL.

This clone was seen a single time. The chain uses TRBV28 and TRBJ2-5; TRBD2 matches at 8 bases. Germline V gene lookup returns CDR1 MDHEN and CDR2 SYDVKM. J gave up 6 bases and V 1 base, and 7 bases lay outside the gene matches. This CDR3 is 15 amino acids long. The CDR3 protein is CASSLSGGGSKTQYF. The CDR3 nucleotides are TGTGCCAGCAGTTTATCCGGCGGGGGGAGCAAGACCCAGTACTTC.

This rearrangement joins TRBV7-9 to TRBJ1-4, with 10 bases identical to TRBD1. The CDR3 contains 15 residues. CDR1 is SEHNR, CDR2 FQNEAQ, per germline (reference sequence). The V gene end was trimmed by 4 bases and the J gene end by 7 bases; junction bases not matched to a gene: 6. This CDR3 is CASSSAGTGAEKLFF. The CDR3 bases are TGTGCCAGCAGCTCGGCCGGGACAGGGGCTGAAAAACTGTTTTTT.

The chain employs TRBV29-1 and TRBJ2-7; a possible D gene is TRBD2 (5 bases). V lost 5 bases and J 1 base, leaving 12 bases between the germline ends. The CDR3 covers 13 residues. Germline CDR1 reads SQVTM; CDR2 reads ANQGSEA. CDR3 sequence: CSVSRTDSYEQYF. CDR3 nucleotide sequence: TGCAGCGTTTCCCGGACTGATTCCTACGAGCAGTACTTC.

This chain joins TRBV16 and TRBJ1-4, with 8 bases that match TRBD1. J was trimmed by 7 bases and V by 5 bases; bases with no gene match: 9. Germline values: CDR1 KGHSY, CDR2 FQNENV. The CDR3 consists of 15 residues. In DNA, the CDR3 is TGTGCCAGCAGCGAGCAGGGGGCGATTGGTGAAAAACTGTTTTTT. This translates into CASSEQGAIGEKLFF.

The J gene is TRBJ2-2, the V gene TRBV9, with D maybe TRBD1 (6 bases). The CDR3 is 15 residues long. With 0 bases removed from V and 3 bases from J, the gap between germline ends came to 9 bases. Germline CDR1 SGDLS, CDR2 YYNGEE. CDR3 DNA sequence: TGTGCCAGCAGCGTAGAACAGGGTTACACCGGGGAGCTGTTTTTT. This encodes CASSVEQGYTGELFF.

V gene TRBV6-6 combines with J gene TRBJ2-2, with TRBD1 matching 10 bases. The CDR3 totals 15 residues. Germline V lookup: CDR1 MNHNY, CDR2 SVGAGI (reference sequence). V shed 4 bases, J shed 7 bases, and the junction held 6 bases outside the gene matches. CDR3 in amino acids: CASSWDRGGGGELFF. For the CDR3, the DNA is TGTGCCAGCAGTTGGGACAGGGGAGGTGGCGGGGAGCTGTTTTTT.